The 27 T cell receptor beta chains reported below all come from one sample, sequenced in a study of cytomegalovirus exposure and HLA in healthy donors. In the PCR, 60 Vbeta and 13 Jbeta primers were used. Assay: immunoSEQ multiplex PCR; the TCRdb copy retains only in-frame clones and omits some. The table has hundreds of thousands of clones, around 90% seen once. The sequenced material came from PBMCs. The source of these receptors is a young woman in good health and CMV-seronegative.

This clone was seen more than once but under ten times. The chain has TRBV6-5 and TRBJ2-7; 8 nucleotides align to TRBD1. Germline CDR1 is MNHEY and CDR2 is SVGAGI. J lost 1 base, V lost 8 bases, and 7 bases had no gene match. The CDR3 sequence is 14 residues long. Here the CDR3 DNA reads TGTGCCAGCGGATTAGGACAGGGATCCTACGAGCAGTACTTC. Encoded protein: CASGLGQGSYEQYF.

The rearrangement uses TRBV11-2 and TRBJ2-6; unclear D gene. The CDR3 loop spans 14 amino acids. Germline CDR1 and CDR2: SGHAT and FQNNGV. V lost 5 bases, J lost 3 bases, and 8 bases lay in between. The CDR3 bases are TGTGCCAGCAGCCCACTGAGTGGGGCCAACGTCCTGACTTTC. Its protein product is CASSPLSGANVLTF.

As regards this clone: Other DNA sequences in the same sample also yield this CDR3. CDR3 DNA: TGTGCCAGTAGTGCTCGAGGGGGAACCTATAATTCACCCCTCCACTTT. It yields the protein CASSARGGTYNSPLHF. V is TRBV19 and J is TRBJ1-6; D perhaps matches TRBD1 (6 bases). This CDR3 region has 16 residues. Trimming took 5 bases from V and 2 from J, leaving 13 bases between them. The germline V gene encodes CDR1 LNHDA and CDR2 SQIVND (reference sequence). Combining the CDR3 with reference TRBV19 and TRBJ1-6 gives the whole variable domain DGGITQSPKYLFRKEGQNVTLSCEQNLNHDAMYWYRQDPGQGLRLIYYSQIVNDFQKGDIAEGYSVSREKKESFPLTVTSAQKNPTAFYLCASSARGGTYNSPLHFGNGTRLTVT.

Concerning this clone: Additional DNA sequences in this sample encode the identical CDR3. The chain combines TRBV6-1 with TRBJ2-1, with 8 bases that match TRBD1. CDR1 and CDR2 (germline): MNHNS, SASEGT. The CDR3 extends over 14 amino acids. The J segment lost 0 bases and the V segment lost 6 bases, leaving 1 base of the junction unmatched. The CDR3 DNA follows: TGTGCCAGCAGAACAGGGGGCTCCTACAATGAGCAGTTCTTC. Encoded protein: CASRTGGSYNEQFF.

This sequence joins TRBV11-2 and TRBJ2-2, with TRBD1 as a possible D gene (5 bases). The CDR3 is 13 amino acids. V lost 2 bases to trimming and J lost 5 bases, with 6 bases between them. CDR1 is SGHAT, CDR2 FQNNGV, per germline. The CDR3 DNA follows: TGTGCCAGCAGCTTACAGGGAACCGGGGAGCTGTTTTTT. Its translation: CASSLQGTGELFF.

The V call is TRBV2, the J call TRBJ1-1, with D perhaps TRBD1 (5 bases). The CDR3 is made up of 15 amino acids. Germline assignment: CDR1 SNHLY and CDR2 FYNNEI. V was trimmed by 10 bases and J by 11 bases, leaving 29 bases between them. CDR3: CAIWTSGGAEGTAFF. CDR3 coding DNA: TGTGCCATTTGGACATCAGGAGGGGCGGAAGGGACCGCTTTCTTT.

This chain links TRBV19 with TRBJ1-2; D gene unclear. Germline CDR1 and CDR2: LNHDA and SQIVND (reference sequence). The CDR3 has 16 residues. V lost 5 bases and J 8 bases, leaving 24 bases between the germline ends. This CDR3 is CASSGREFGLLGGYTF. CDR3 DNA: TGTGCCAGTAGTGGACGGGAATTTGGCCTCTTGGGGGGCTACACCTTC.

V gene TRBV13 combines with J gene TRBJ1-2; D unclear. V lost 3 bases and J lost 5, with 7 bases in between. Germline V gene data show CDR1 as PRHDT and CDR2 as FYEKMQ (reference sequence). There are 12 residues in the CDR3. This CDR3 is CASSLDSYGYTF. Here the CDR3 DNA reads TGTGCCAGCAGCTTGGACTCGTATGGCTACACCTTC.

The gene calls are TRBV10-1 and TRBJ2-5; D possibly corresponds to TRBD1 (5 bases). Looked up from germline, CDR1 is WNHNN and CDR2 is SYGVQD (reference sequence). The CDR3 length is 13 residues. Trimming stripped 3 bases from V and 4 bases from J, with 9 bases between. For the CDR3, the DNA is TGCGCCAGCAGTGAAGTCCAGGGAGAGACCCAGTACTTC. Translation: CASSEVQGETQYF.

The gene calls are TRBV15 and TRBJ2-3; 9 nucleotides align to TRBD1. The CDR3 runs to 16 residues. Per germline, CDR1 LNHNV and CDR2 YYDKDF (reference sequence). V shed 0 bases and J 7 bases; nucleotides not matched to a gene: 8. The DNA of the CDR3 is TGTGCCACCAGCAGAGACTTGACAGGGGGATTACATACGCAGTATTTT. Its protein is CATSRDLTGGLHTQYF.

The chain combines TRBV20-1 with TRBJ2-7; D uncertain. Per the germline V gene, CDR1 is DFQATT and CDR2 is SNEGSKA (reference sequence). Trimming removed 6 bases at V and 3 bases at J, with 9 bases between. The CDR3 covers 11 residues. The DNA of the CDR3 is TGCAGTGCCAGGATGGACTACGAGCAGTACTTC. Translation: CSARMDYEQYF.

The V call is TRBV11-2, the J call TRBJ2-7, with TRBD1 matching over 7 bases. Germline V gene sequence: CDR1 SGHAT, CDR2 FQNNGV. Unmatched junction bases numbered 9, after V lost 4 bases and J lost 0 bases. This CDR3 contains 16 residues. The CDR3 nucleotides are TGTGCCAGCAGCTCTGTGCCGACAGGGAGCTCCTACGAGCAGTACTTC. Encoded protein: CASSSVPTGSSYEQYF.

This clone was found a few times. CDR3: CASSYPAAPPYEQYF. The CDR3, as DNA: TGTGCCAGCAGTTACCCGGCGGCACCTCCCTACGAGCAGTACTTC. The chain joins TRBV6-6 to TRBJ2-7; D not certain. V lost 2 bases to trimming and J lost 2 bases, with 13 bases between them. The CDR3 runs 15 residues. Germline CDR1 is MNHNY and CDR2 is SVGAGI (reference sequence).

This clone was seen only a few times. CDR3 DNA: TGCGCCAGCAGCAACGGACAGTCCAATCAGCCCCAGCATTTT. Encoded protein: CASSNGQSNQPQHF. The chain carries TRBV5-1 and TRBJ1-5; D possibly corresponds to TRBD1 (6 bases). The germline V gene encodes CDR1 SGHRS and CDR2 YFSETQ. The CDR3 contains 14 residues. V was trimmed by 4 bases and J by 3 bases, leaving 11 bases between them.

As for this clone: One end of the junction does not line up with germline, which may come from a read error. V usage is TRBV7-9 and J usage is TRBJ1-4, with D uncertain. CDR3 size: 14 residues. Per germline, CDR1 SEHNR and CDR2 FQNEAQ (reference sequence). CDR3 amino acids: CSSSSDKQNEKLFF. The CDR3 DNA reads TGTTCCAGCAGTTCAGACAAACAAAATGAAAAACTGTTTTTT.

The chain carries TRBV6-1 and TRBJ1-5, with 8 bases lining up with TRBD1. Germline V gene data show CDR1 as MNHNS and CDR2 as SASEGT. The CDR3 loop spans 17 amino acids. J gave up 6 bases and V 0 bases, and 10 bases lay outside the gene matches. CDR3 loop: CASSEAIAGGGSQPQHF. Written as DNA, the CDR3 is TGTGCCAGCAGTGAAGCTATTGCAGGGGGCGGGAGTCAGCCCCAGCATTTT.

The V call is TRBV6-5, the J call TRBJ1-5; the D gene is possibly TRBD1 (5 bases). The V gene lost 8 bases and the J gene lost 2 bases, with 13 bases spanning the gap. The CDR3 sequence is 14 residues long. Germline V gene sequence: CDR1 MNHEY, CDR2 SVGAGI. In nucleotides, the CDR3 is TGTGCCAGCGGCAGGGTCCTAGGCAATCAGCCCCAGCATTTT. Translated: CASGRVLGNQPQHF.

J is TRBJ1-2 and V is TRBV20-1; D call uncertain. The CDR3 contains 11 residues. Germline V gives CDR1 DFQATT, CDR2 SNEGSKA (reference sequence). V shed 5 bases and J shed 6 bases, with 10 bases lying between them. The CDR3 sequence is CSALLLDGYTF. CDR3 nucleotides: TGCAGTGCTCTCCTATTGGATGGCTACACCTTC.

Concerning this clone: Germline is not matched at one junction end, which may reflect a read error. The chain combines TRBV29-1 with TRBJ2-3; 9 positions match TRBD2. Germline values: CDR1 SQVTM, CDR2 ANQGSEA. The CDR3 runs to 20 residues. CDR3 bases: TGCAGCGCTGAAGGGGCGGGGGGGCTCGTGGGCGGGGGGGGAACAGATACGCAGTATTTT. It yields the protein CSAEGAGGLVGGGGTDTQYF.

This sequence joins TRBV7-8 and TRBJ2-7, with no clear D. CDR1 is SGHVS, CDR2 FQNEAQ, per germline. V lost 1 base and J 1 base, leaving 5 bases between the germline ends. This CDR3 contains 13 residues. The CDR3 sequence: CASSLGRSYEQYF. In nucleotides, the CDR3 is TGTGCCAGCAGCTTAGGCAGGTCCTACGAGCAGTACTTC.

The chain combines TRBV5-1 with TRBJ2-1; D remains ambiguous. Trimming pared 1 base from V and 0 bases from J, leaving 5 bases between. Looked up from germline, CDR1 is SGHRS and CDR2 is YFSETQ. The CDR3 has 14 amino acids. The CDR3 nucleotides read TGCGCCAGCAGCTTGTCCAGCTCCTACAATGAGCAGTTCTTC. Translated: CASSLSSSYNEQFF.

The chain couples TRBV6-5 to TRBJ1-2; 7 bases match TRBD1. From germline, CDR1 is MNHEY and CDR2 SVGAGI. After removal of 4 bases from V and 1 base from J, the junction contained 9 bases not matched to a gene. CDR3 length: 16 amino acids. CDR3 DNA sequence: TGTGCCAGCAGTTCCGACAGGGTAGGGGGTAACTATGGCTACACCTTC. It codes for CASSSDRVGGNYGYTF.

The chain links TRBV6-1 to TRBJ1-2, with unresolved D. Germline CDR1 is MNHNS and CDR2 is SASEGT. V dropped 5 bases and J dropped 7 bases, with 8 bases sitting between them. The CDR3 totals 11 residues. CDR3 sequence: CASSRRRGYTF. The DNA of the CDR3 is TGTGCCAGCAGTAGGAGACGTGGCTACACCTTC.

The chain couples TRBV14 to TRBJ1-5; D uncertain. The V end was cut by 0 bases, the J end by 5 bases, with 5 bases between. This CDR3 region has 13 residues. CDR1 and CDR2 (germline): SGHDN, FVKESK. This CDR3 reads CASSQDTDQPQHF. In DNA, the CDR3 is TGTGCCAGCAGCCAAGATACGGATCAGCCCCAGCATTTT.

The chain recombines TRBV19 with TRBJ1-2; D call uncertain. The CDR3 contains 15 residues. Germline CDR1 LNHDA, CDR2 SQIVND (reference sequence). V was cut by 6 bases and J by 6 bases, with 20 bases left in between. The CDR3 region is CASRPWKRADHGYTF. The CDR3 nucleotides are TGTGCCAGTAGGCCCTGGAAGAGGGCCGACCATGGCTACACCTTC.

This sequence joins TRBV5-1 and TRBJ1-1; D call uncertain. The CDR3 contains 15 residues. Germline V CDR1 and CDR2: SGHRS, YFSETQ. With 3 bases removed from V and 1 base from J, the gap between germline ends came to 13 bases. In nucleotides, the CDR3 is TGCGCCAGCAGCTCCTACTTAAGCCCGAACACTGAAGCTTTCTTT. It encodes CASSSYLSPNTEAFF.

This chain connects TRBV16 to TRBJ1-2, with D tentatively TRBD1 (5 bases). This CDR3 region has 13 residues. Germline CDR1 reads KGHSY; CDR2 reads FQNENV. V was cut by 0 bases and J by 8 bases, with 10 bases left in between. The CDR3 reads CASSQSTGEGYTF. The CDR3 DNA follows: TGTGCCAGCAGCCAATCGACGGGGGAAGGCTACACCTTC.